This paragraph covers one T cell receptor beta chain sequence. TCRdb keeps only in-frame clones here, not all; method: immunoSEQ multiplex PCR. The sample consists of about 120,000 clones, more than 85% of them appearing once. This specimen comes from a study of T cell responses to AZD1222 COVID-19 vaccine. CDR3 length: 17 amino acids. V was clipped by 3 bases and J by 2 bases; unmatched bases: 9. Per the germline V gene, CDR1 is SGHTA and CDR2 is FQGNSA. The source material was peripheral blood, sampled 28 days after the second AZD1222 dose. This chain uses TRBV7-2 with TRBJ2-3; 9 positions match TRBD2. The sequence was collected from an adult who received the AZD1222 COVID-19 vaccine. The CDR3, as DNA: TGTGCCAGCAGCTTCCGACCCGGGACTAGCCCCACAGATACGCAGTATTTT. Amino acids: CASSFRPGTSPTDTQYF.